This TCR beta chain was profiled in a study of cytomegalovirus exposure and HLA in healthy donors listed by TCRdb under 2017. Regarding the complete study: An earlier analysis of 587 of the donors reported about 280 Gb of sequence data and 95 million to 120 million unique TCR beta sequences obtained from some 170 million T cells. Roughly 300 gigabases of sequencing data and 91 million or so unique TCR sequences made up an early release that covered about 640 HLA-typed donors. Of the roughly 410 genotyped donors, 65% to 90% were placed in the genetic ancestry cluster associated with self-reported Caucasian donors. The aim of the study was to test whether cataloging public T cell receptors could identify signatures of past pathogen exposure. Using immunosequencing, the study profiled T cell repertoires from roughly 650 subjects and related those repertoires to cytomegalovirus serostatus. A separate validation cohort of 100 to 150 different subjects was used in addition to the roughly 670-subject first cohort. To predict cytomegalovirus infection status, the study brought together high-throughput TCR immunosequencing, statistical association of individual TCRs with disease status, and machine learning. A later analysis re-analyzed previously published TCR beta repertoires from roughly 630 donors and added high-resolution HLA genotyping to study TCR occurrence patterns. Rather than drawing on any new phenotypic data, the later analysis identified candidate immune exposures from TCR beta sequences and the way those sequences occurred across donors. In an earlier analysis of several hundred of the donors, high-throughput TCR beta sequencing was used to judge whether each TCR beta V gene segment behaved as functional or pseudogenic. Donor age, sex, ethnicity and CMV serostatus were compiled alongside the repertoire data. In a later genetic analysis, genome-wide SNP genotypes for about 65% of the roughly 670 donors were used, and that subset was treated as a discovery cohort. Every discovery cohort repertoire had been produced on one sequencing platform. Class I and class II HLA loci were covered by the typing at four-digit resolution. Typing coverage differed by locus: A, B, C, DRB1 and DQB1 were typed in roughly 620-630 donors, DQA1 in 522, DPA1 in 600 to 610, and DPB1 in 450 to 490. Because of strong linkage in the cohort, roughly five DR-DQ haplotypes were treated as single units for association and clustering. Across roughly 420 genotyped donors of the cohort, an average of approximately 200,000 unique TCR beta nucleotide sequences per donor were sequenced, and 15% to 20% of those sequences were non-productive. Overall results and qualifications from the work: Correlated functional status among segregating V segments might reflect linkage disequilibrium, but an unknown experimental factor could not be ruled out. Compared with the roughly 670-donor mean, donors in an Asian-associated ancestry cluster had fewer N-insertions in productive TCRs, according to a later genetic analysis. In a later analysis, TCR association rates were found to vary across HLA loci, with the most associated TCRs seen for DRB1 alleles and the fewest for HLA-C alleles. In a later analysis, several top co-occurrence clusters were reported to appear linked to parvovirus B19, influenza, CMV and Epstein-Barr virus. Cytomegalovirus status was reported to be diagnosed by the classifier with high specificity and sensitivity in both the original and validation cohorts. Roughly uniform sequencing depth across donors was assumed in presence/absence analyses, although this assumption may not hold. A cluster of highly shared sequence variants was judged likely to represent a technical artifact of the sequencing pipeline. In a later analysis, most CMV-associated TCR beta chains were found to appear HLA-restricted, with HLA associations seemingly driven largely by CMV exposure. A further reported finding was that TCR beta sequences accurately predicted the HLA-A and HLA-B alleles for most subjects in the first cohort. In a later genetic analysis, a missense DCLRE1C variant was associated with V-gene and J-gene trimming of TCR beta chains, and the association was replicated in an independent cohort. According to the authors, the approach could potentially be generalized to other disease states and immunological phenotypes. Immune exposure information for the cohort was limited to CMV serostatus. At a false discovery rate of 0.05, a later analysis linked some 17,000 TCR beta sequences to specific HLA alleles. HLA typing was unavailable for some donors at each locus, so association tests used only the typed subset. When HLA alleles, especially DR and DQ, strongly co-occurred, attributing TCR associations to individual alleles was difficult. In an earlier analysis of roughly 500 of the donors, most TCR beta V segments appeared in productive rearrangements about 90% or about 30% of the time, broadly matching IMGT annotations. In a later analysis, HLA-associated TCR beta chains were found to be more clonally expanded and to have lower generation probabilities than equally common non-associated chains. While some public TCRs were present in many individuals, most TCR sequences turned up only very rarely across donors. Because counts were too low, about 15 rarely observed V segments, including chromosome 9 orphons, were left out of the earlier analysis of about 620 of the donors. In vitro tests confirmed that a few of the cytomegalovirus-associated TCR beta chains recognize cytomegalovirus antigens. The cohort was sequenced for TCR beta chains only, and without alpha or paired-chain data the features that could be detected were limited. The study listed 150 to 200 TCR beta chains as associated with cytomegalovirus.

Library preparation employed the immunoSEQ multiplex PCR assay. A mixture of 60 forward primers for TCR Vbeta segments and 13 reverse primers for TCR Jbeta segments was used in the multiplex PCR. A multiplex PCR assay on genomic DNA amplified the CDR3 region of rearranged TCR beta genes. Amplified TCR beta libraries were sequenced as 87-base-pair reads on the Illumina HiSeq System. The authors' pipeline ran thus. A later analysis counted tens of millions of unique TCR beta chains across the 550 to 750 repertoires, and around 9.9 million of these chains were shared by at least two donors. Raw reads were error-corrected and collapsed into unique sequences with a nearest-neighbor algorithm that merged closely related sequences to remove PCR and sequencing errors. To assign V, D and J gene segments, CDR3 sequences were aligned to IMGT reference sequences. Each retained sequence needed at least a six-nucleotide match to both a V gene segment and a J gene segment. Rearrangements were called productive when the CDR3 lacked stop codons and stayed in frame with V and J; all others were non-productive. Following IMGT convention, CDR3 was defined as the stretch from the second conserved V-encoded cysteine up to the conserved J-encoded phenylalanine. The earlier analysis of 500 to 650 of the donors excluded any sequence lacking an unambiguous match to a single V gene segment. An earlier analysis of almost 600 of the donors classified V segments as functional when productive rearrangements were above 56.7% and as segregating when the standard deviation between donors was above 5%. A statistical classification framework was built for diagnosing cytomegalovirus status from the catalog of TCR beta chain sequences. In a later analysis, V and J genes were assigned by comparing TCR nucleotide sequences against IMGT/GENE-DB human TR gene sequences. A later analysis assigned CDR3 sequences and most-parsimonious VDJ recombination scenarios with the TCRdist pipeline. A later analysis defined each TCR beta chain by its CDR3 amino acid sequence plus V-gene family, and excluded reads lacking a unique V-gene family. In a later analysis, fewer than 650 highly shared, low-generation-probability nucleotide sequences were removed to address suspected cross-contamination and a sequencing artifact. A later analysis calculated a clonal expansion index for each public chain from normalized within-repertoire ranks of inferred template counts. In a later analysis, generation probabilities were computed using a VDJ recombination model fitted to out-of-frame rearrangements, and the results were checked against IGoR. In a later analysis, hypergeometric tests were used to score TCR-TCR, TCR-HLA and TCR-CMV co-occurrence, with a repertoire-size bias correction applied to TCR pairs. In a later analysis, false discovery rates were estimated by permuting HLA or CMV assignments 20 times. A later analysis grouped co-occurring TCRs with DBSCAN, adding TCRdist sequence similarity when clustering within HLA-allele-positive subsets. Repertoires with fewer than 30,000 or more than 120,000 public chains were left out of co-occurrence clustering, as were about 5 repertoires with anomalous nucleotide sharing. The table was pulled from immuneACCESS by TCRdb, which kept in-frame rearrangements only. Such tables lose some clones; where checked, under half of the loss comes from unresolved V genes, and the rest has no known cause. V, J and clone size were drawn from that table, and D and trimming were deduced from the DNA. The sample table contains around 90,000 clones; only one count was recorded for about 66% of them. The ten largest account for roughly 21% of the sample.

A remark on this clone: This receptor's antigen is unknown. There are no base qualities to consult, and no much larger clone falls within one base.

In total, 666 healthy bone marrow donors made up the cohort. Cohort members were all nominally healthy when sampled, although unrecorded immune exposures were likely present. The donor tested CMV seropositive and was one of the 289 seropositive cohort members. A peripheral blood sample was collected from each donor, and TCR beta sequencing was performed on peripheral blood mononuclear cells. The Qiagen DNeasy Blood Extraction Kit was used to extract genomic DNA from the blood cell samples. The TCR originated in a woman between 45 and 60 years old in good health and CMV-seropositive. Sequences were obtained from PBMCs.

The CDR3 corresponds to CASSLDRNYGYTF. The DNA sequence is as follows: TGTGCCAGCAGCTTGGACAGGAACTATGGCTACACCTTC. This chain joins TRBV5-6 to TRBJ1-2; TRBD1 is a weak D gene call, 5 bases matching. The CDR3 numbers 13 residues from cysteine through phenylalanine. The kept DNA is CDR3 alone, 39 bases in frame from the first base. The germline V gene specifies SGHDT as CDR1 and YYEEEE as CDR2. Between the V and J ends, shortened by 0 bases and 2 bases respectively, the junction contains 5 bases.